One sample yielded the 11 T cell receptor beta chains listed below, sequenced in a study of cytomegalovirus exposure and HLA in healthy donors. PCR was performed using 60 Vbeta and 13 Jbeta primers. The method was immunoSEQ multiplex PCR; TCRdb's version includes in-frame clones alone and lacks a portion of them. The table shows 170,000 or so clones, with approximately 84% occurring only once. Specimen: PBMCs. These receptors all come from a girl under 18 in good health and CMV-seropositive.

The chain has TRBV4-1 and TRBJ1-2, with 8 bases lining up with TRBD1. Germline assignment: CDR1 MGHRA and CDR2 YSYEKL. The J segment lost 8 bases and the V segment lost 0 bases, leaving 14 bases of the junction unmatched. CDR3 length: 17 amino acids. In DNA form, the CDR3 reads TGCGCCAGCAGCCAAGATCGTGACAGGGGCCCGTTGAACGGCTACACCTTC. Its translation: CASSQDRDRGPLNGYTF.

The V and J genes are TRBV14 and TRBJ2-5; 14 bases are shared with TRBD2. This CDR3 spans 19 amino acids. Germline V gives CDR1 SGHDN, CDR2 FVKESK. V gave up 4 bases and J gave up 0 bases; unmatched junction bases: 10. CDR3 amino acids: CASSRGLAGGITYQETQYF. CDR3 bases: TGTGCCAGCAGCCGCGGACTAGCGGGGGGAATTACGTACCAAGAGACCCAGTACTTC.

This clone appeared once. The chain recombines TRBV30 with TRBJ2-7; possibly TRBD1 for D (6 bases). Looked up from germline, CDR1 is GTSNPN and CDR2 is SVGIG (reference sequence). V shed 5 bases and J shed 4 bases, with 6 bases lying between them. The CDR3 consists of 10 residues. The CDR3 DNA follows: TGTGCCTGGGGACAGTACGAGCAGTACTTC. Its protein is CAWGQYEQYF.

This clone is classed as medium-sized. The rearrangement links TRBV9 to TRBJ2-1; 7 nucleotides align to TRBD1. This CDR3 contains 14 residues. Germline V gives CDR1 SGDLS, CDR2 YYNGEE. V lost 6 bases to trimming and J lost 0 bases; unmatched junction nucleotides: 3. The CDR3 DNA reads TGTGCCAGCACTCCAGGGGGCTCCTACAATGAGCAGTTCTTC. Protein product: CASTPGGSYNEQFF.

The V call is TRBV9, the J call TRBJ2-7, with 7 bases that match TRBD2. The length of the CDR3 is 14 residues. Germline-derived CDR1 and CDR2 are SGDLS and YYNGEE. The V and J ends lost 6 bases and 6 bases, in that order; junction bases with no gene match: 12. CDR3: CASNPAGGGGEQYF. CDR3 in DNA: TGTGCCAGCAACCCGGCTGGCGGGGGTGGCGAGCAGTACTTC.

This chain links TRBV14 with TRBJ1-4, with 9 positions matching TRBD1. This CDR3 comprises 20 residues. Trimming took 1 base from V and 2 from J; bases not matched to a gene: 14. CDR1 is SGHDN, CDR2 FVKESK, per germline. The CDR3 DNA follows: TGTGCCAGCAGCCAAGGGACCGGGACAGGGACAATTACGACTAATGAAAAACTGTTTTTT. Translated: CASSQGTGTGTITTNEKLFF.

This clone was counted a single time. This sequence joins TRBV30 and TRBJ1-6; 8 nucleotides agree with TRBD1. Trimming took 2 bases from V and 5 from J; bases not matched to a gene: 5. Germline V lookup: CDR1 GTSNPN, CDR2 SVGIG (reference sequence). The CDR3 sequence is 15 residues long. The CDR3 here is CAWSMSDRDNSPLHF. The CDR3 DNA reads TGTGCCTGGAGTATGTCGGACAGGGATAATTCACCCCTCCACTTT.

This clone was detected only a few times. DNA for the CDR3: TGTGCCAGCAGCCCTTGGACAGAATCAAACTATGGCTACACCTTC. The encoded protein is CASSPWTESNYGYTF. V and J are TRBV9 and TRBJ1-2, with a weak D call TRBD1 (6 bases). V shed 4 bases and J shed 2 bases, with 15 bases lying between them. Germline V lookup: CDR1 SGDLS, CDR2 YYNGEE. This CDR3 is built from 15 residues.

The J gene is TRBJ1-5, the V gene TRBV6-1; unclear D gene. CDR1 is MNHNS, CDR2 SASEGT, per germline. The CDR3 has 16 residues. The V gene lost 4 bases and the J gene lost 1 base, with 14 bases spanning the gap. The CDR3 DNA sequence: TGTGCCAGCAGTGGCTTGACTACCCTGAGCAATCAGCCCCAGCATTTT. Translating gives CASSGLTTLSNQPQHF.

The rearrangement joins TRBV19 to TRBJ2-2; 7 bases fit TRBD1. Unmatched junction bases numbered 5, after V lost 5 bases and J lost 5 bases. The germline CDR1 and CDR2 sequences are LNHDA and SQIVND (reference sequence). This CDR3 is built from 14 residues. Written as DNA, the CDR3 is TGTGCCAGTAGTTCCACAGGGGAAACCGGGGAGCTGTTTTTT. Translation gives CASSSTGETGELFF. The variable domain in full, completed from reference TRBV19 and TRBJ2-2, reads DGGITQSPKYLFRKEGQNVTLSCEQNLNHDAMYWYRQDPGQGLRLIYYSQIVNDFQKGDIAEGYSVSREKKESFPLTVTSAQKNPTAFYLCASSSTGETGELFFGEGSRLTVL.

Details on this clone: The junction does not match germline at one end; this may be a read error. The genes are TRBV19 and TRBJ2-7; the D gene is possibly TRBD2 (6 bases). Looked up from germline, CDR1 is LNHDA and CDR2 is SQIVND (reference sequence). This CDR3 comprises 17 residues. For the CDR3, the DNA is TGTGCCAGTAGTATAGGGGTCGGGACGGGAGTCTCCTACGAGCAGCACTTC. Amino acids: CASSIGVGTGVSYEQHF. Combining the CDR3 with reference TRBV19 and TRBJ2-7 gives the whole variable domain DGGITQSPKYLFRKEGQNVTLSCEQNLNHDAMYWYRQDPGQGLRLIYYSQIVNDFQKGDIAEGYSVSREKKESFPLTVTSAQKNPTAFYLCASSIGVGTGVSYEQHFGPGTRLTVT.